Presented here are 24 T cell receptor beta chains from one specimen sequenced in a study of shared clonotypes between healthy human individuals. Produced via immunoSEQ multiplex PCR; TCRdb's table is partial and in-frame only. In the table there are about 2.1 million clones, over 85% of which are singletons. Only CD45RO-negative cells positively selected for CCR7 counted as naive CD8 cells, so terminally differentiated effector memory CD45RA+ cells were excluded. Sequenced: naive CD8+ T cells from PBMCs. All receptors derive from a man in his late teens or twenties in good health. Some clones in this sample may be carry-over from other donors' samples.

V usage is TRBV9 and J usage is TRBJ1-1, with D hard to call. The CDR3 sequence is 12 residues long. The V gene lost 3 bases and the J gene lost 5 bases, with 8 bases spanning the gap. Germline CDR1 reads SGDLS; CDR2 reads YYNGEE. CDR3 in DNA: TGTGCCAGCAGCGCTTGGGGAACTGAAGCTTTCTTT. Translation gives CASSAWGTEAFF.

In this sample, this clone turned up a few times. This sequence joins TRBV28 and TRBJ2-1; 10 positions match TRBD2. This CDR3 has 16 residues. V lost 6 bases to trimming and J lost 4 bases; unmatched junction nucleotides: 9. In germline, CDR1 is MDHEN, CDR2 SYDVKM. The CDR3 DNA is TGTGCCAGCAGACAGCGGGGGGGGAAGATGTACAATGAGCAGTTCTTC. It encodes CASRQRGGKMYNEQFF.

This clone was detected once. The genes are TRBV5-1 and TRBJ2-7; TRBD2 matches 8 bases. The germline V gene encodes CDR1 SGHRS and CDR2 YFSETQ. The CDR3 totals 15 residues. The ends lost 0 bases at V and 1 base at J; junction bases unmatched: 3. The CDR3 coding sequence is TGCGCCAGCAGCTTGGTAGCGGGATGGTCCTACGAGCAGTACTTC. It is translated as CASSLVAGWSYEQYF.

This chain links TRBV27 with TRBJ2-1; TRBD2 matches 8 bases. This CDR3 contains 15 residues. V dropped 6 bases and J dropped 1; count of bases not matched to a gene: 5. CDR1 MNHEY and CDR2 SMNVEV come from the germline V gene (reference sequence). CDR3 loop: CASRSGSSSYNEQFF. In DNA form, the CDR3 reads TGTGCCAGCAGGAGCGGGAGTTCATCCTACAATGAGCAGTTCTTC.

The chain is built from TRBV19 and TRBJ2-1; 8 bases map to TRBD2. This CDR3 is 16 amino acids long. With 1 base clipped from V and 6 bases from J, the junction kept 8 bases outside the gene matches. CDR1 LNHDA and CDR2 SQIVND come from the germline V gene (reference sequence). The CDR3 spells CASSIVTGGPSNEQFF. The DNA of the CDR3 is TGTGCCAGTAGTATAGTTACGGGAGGGCCGAGCAATGAGCAGTTCTTC.

V gene TRBV7-2 combines with J gene TRBJ2-5, with D unresolved. V was pared by 4 bases and J by 2 bases, with 14 bases between. CDR3 length equals 15 residues. The germline CDR1 and CDR2 sequences are SGHTA and FQGNSA. The CDR3 spells CASSSIWPPQETQYF. The DNA for the CDR3 is TGTGCCAGCAGCTCCATCTGGCCACCACAAGAGACCCAGTACTTC.

This CDR3 reads CASSLGGPSYNEKLFF. The CDR3 DNA is TGTGCCAGCAGTCTCGGGGGGCCGTCGTATAATGAAAAACTGTTTTTT. This chain connects TRBV6-6 to TRBJ1-4, with D maybe TRBD1 (6 bases). The CDR3 is 16 amino acids. Between the trimmed V and J ends, which lost 5 bases and 4 bases, there was a span of 17 bases. The germline gives CDR1 MNHNY, CDR2 SVGAGI (reference sequence).

This clone was detected only once. Other DNA sequences in the same sample also yield this CDR3. The chain carries TRBV9 and TRBJ2-7; D perhaps matches TRBD2 (6 bases). This CDR3 contains 14 residues. The germline V and J ends were trimmed by 0 bases and 4 bases, with 11 bases remaining between them. Germline assignment: CDR1 SGDLS and CDR2 YYNGEE. The CDR3 loop reads CASSVGGGGYEQYF. The CDR3 DNA sequence: TGTGCCAGCAGCGTAGGAGGTGGGGGGTACGAGCAGTACTTC.

The chain uses TRBV5-4 and TRBJ2-7, with 9 positions matching TRBD2. The germline V gene has CDR1 SGHNT and CDR2 YYREEE (reference sequence). The CDR3 loop spans 16 amino acids. V was clipped by 0 bases and J by 5 bases; unmatched bases: 9. The CDR3 region is CASSLAVVAGVDEQYF. The DNA for the CDR3 is TGTGCCAGCAGCTTGGCCGTTGTAGCGGGGGTGGACGAGCAGTACTTC.

The rearrangement joins TRBV4-1 to TRBJ2-2; TRBD2 aligns across 11 bases. Germline V gives CDR1 MGHRA, CDR2 YSYEKL. The CDR3 is 18 amino acids. With V trimmed by 4 bases and J by 5 bases, 12 bases remained unmatched. The CDR3 is CASSPLGLAESGTGELFF. CDR3 DNA sequence: TGCGCCAGCAGCCCCCTGGGACTAGCGGAGTCGGGTACCGGGGAGCTGTTTTTT.

This clone was counted a single time. J is TRBJ2-7 and V is TRBV6-6; maybe TRBD2 (5 bases). V lost 6 bases to trimming and J lost 7 bases, with 16 bases between them. Looked up from germline, CDR1 is MNHNY and CDR2 is SVGAGI (reference sequence). The CDR3 is made up of 13 amino acids. CDR3: CASRVDPWREQYF. The DNA for the CDR3 is TGTGCCAGCAGGGTAGATCCCTGGAGGGAGCAGTACTTC.

V usage is TRBV27 and J usage is TRBJ1-2; D not certain. This CDR3 has 15 amino acids. Trimming stripped 0 bases from V and 8 bases from J, with 16 bases between. Germline CDR1 reads MNHEY; CDR2 reads SMNVEV (reference sequence). CDR3 in amino acids: CASSLSAVPWEGYTF. The CDR3, as DNA: TGTGCCAGCAGTTTATCAGCGGTGCCCTGGGAGGGCTACACCTTC.

This clone has just one count. This sample also contains other DNA sequences that code for the same CDR3. V and J are TRBV27 and TRBJ1-1; perhaps TRBD1 as D (6 bases). The germline V gene has CDR1 MNHEY and CDR2 SMNVEV (reference sequence). This CDR3 comprises 15 residues. Trimming took off 0 bases at V and 4 bases at J, with 12 bases between the two ends. The CDR3 bases are TGTGCCAGCAGTTTATCGGGCAGGGGAGGCACTGAAGCTTTCTTT. Translation: CASSLSGRGGTEAFF.

The chain is built from TRBV15 and TRBJ2-7; 9 nucleotides line up with TRBD1. The CDR3 loop spans 14 amino acids. V dropped 5 bases and J dropped 4; count of bases not matched to a gene: 6. The germline V gene encodes CDR1 LNHNV and CDR2 YYDKDF (reference sequence). CDR3 in amino acids: CATSQTGGTYEQYF. The CDR3 DNA is TGTGCCACCAGCCAGACAGGGGGGACGTACGAGCAGTACTTC.

This clone was observed once. The CDR3 spells CASSFLAYEQYF. For the CDR3, the DNA is TGTGCCAGCAGTTTTCTTGCCTACGAGCAGTACTTC. The rearrangement joins TRBV27 to TRBJ2-7; D is unclear. V lost 3 bases, J lost 2 bases, and 5 bases lay in between. The CDR3 runs 12 residues. The germline V gene has CDR1 MNHEY and CDR2 SMNVEV (reference sequence).

The chain uses TRBV6-5 and TRBJ1-2, with TRBD1 matching 11 bases. The length of the CDR3 is 16 residues. Germline CDR1 MNHEY, CDR2 SVGAGI. Trimming at V came to 0 bases and at J to 5 bases, leaving 5 bases not matched to a gene. The CDR3 nucleotides read TGTGCCAGCAGTTACTCTAGGACAGGGGGCTTGTATGGCTACACCTTC. This translates into CASSYSRTGGLYGYTF.

The chain couples TRBV5-1 to TRBJ2-1; D might be TRBD1 or TRBD2, each matching 5 bases. Germline lookup yields CDR1 SGHRS and CDR2 YFSETQ. V was shortened by 0 bases and J by 6 bases, with 13 bases between the two germline ends. The CDR3 has 15 residues. For the CDR3, the DNA is TGCGCCAGCAGCTTGGGCCTGGGGGAGATCAATGAGCAGTTCTTC. Amino acids: CASSLGLGEINEQFF.

In regard to this clone: In the same sample, other DNA sequences code for this CDR3. The chain combines TRBV27 with TRBJ2-7; D is uncertain. Germline V CDR1 and CDR2: MNHEY, SMNVEV (reference sequence). The V and J ends lost 2 bases and 3 bases respectively, with 8 bases between them. The CDR3 is 13 amino acids. The CDR3 nucleotides read TGTGCCAGCAGTTTAGGGGTTGGCTACGAGCAGTACTTC. It encodes CASSLGVGYEQYF.

The chain joins TRBV11-2 to TRBJ1-2, with D unresolved. Germline-derived CDR1 and CDR2 are SGHAT and FQNNGV. The CDR3 has 13 amino acids. Trimming removed 3 bases from V and 6 bases from J, with 11 bases in between. CDR3 residues: CASSLARWNGYTF. The CDR3 DNA sequence: TGTGCCAGCAGCTTGGCCAGATGGAATGGCTACACCTTC.

The chain is built from TRBV27 and TRBJ2-2; 11 nucleotides line up with TRBD1. This CDR3 spans 16 amino acids. Germline trimming cut 5 bases from V and 3 bases from J; bases unmatched to any gene: 5. CDR1 is MNHEY and CDR2 is SMNVEV in the germline V gene (reference sequence). CDR3 nucleotide sequence: TGTGCCAGCAGTGGACAGGGGGCCTTATACACCGGGGAGCTGTTTTTT. Encoded protein: CASSGQGALYTGELFF.

This chain joins TRBV4-1 and TRBJ1-3; D remains unclear. In germline, CDR1 is MGHRA, CDR2 YSYEKL. V lost 4 bases to trimming and J lost 4 bases, with 14 bases between them. CDR3 size: 15 residues. CDR3 sequence (DNA): TGCGCCAGCAGCCTACTCTCGATGAGGGGAAACACCATATATTTT. Encoded protein: CASSLLSMRGNTIYF.

The V and J genes are TRBV28 and TRBJ2-5; maybe TRBD1 (6 bases). Germline V gives CDR1 MDHEN, CDR2 SYDVKM. Trimming took 5 bases from V and 7 from J, leaving 38 bases between them. The CDR3 has 21 residues. This CDR3 reads CASSTYSRDVKIPLIQGTQYF. The CDR3 bases are TGTGCCAGCAGTACATACAGCCGGGACGTCAAGATCCCCCTAATACAGGGGACCCAGTACTTC.

The sample holds one count of this clone. The chain carries TRBV2 and TRBJ2-1; D gene ambiguous. V was shortened by 5 bases and J by 10 bases, with 9 bases between the two germline ends. The CDR3 consists of 11 residues. Germline V gene lookup returns CDR1 SNHLY and CDR2 FYNNEI. The CDR3 region has the DNA TGTGCCAGCAGTCTTGGTAGCGAGCAGTTCTTC. Amino acids: CASSLGSEQFF.

This clone turned up a few times. The J gene is TRBJ1-4, the V gene TRBV27; the match to TRBD1 covers 12 bases. V lost 5 bases to trimming and J lost 6 bases; unmatched junction nucleotides: 10. The germline CDR1 and CDR2 sequences are MNHEY and SMNVEV (reference sequence). CDR3 length: 17 residues. This CDR3 reads CASSPTGTGGGYEKLFF. Here the CDR3 DNA reads TGTGCCAGCAGTCCTACCGGGACAGGGGGCGGGTATGAAAAACTGTTTTTT.